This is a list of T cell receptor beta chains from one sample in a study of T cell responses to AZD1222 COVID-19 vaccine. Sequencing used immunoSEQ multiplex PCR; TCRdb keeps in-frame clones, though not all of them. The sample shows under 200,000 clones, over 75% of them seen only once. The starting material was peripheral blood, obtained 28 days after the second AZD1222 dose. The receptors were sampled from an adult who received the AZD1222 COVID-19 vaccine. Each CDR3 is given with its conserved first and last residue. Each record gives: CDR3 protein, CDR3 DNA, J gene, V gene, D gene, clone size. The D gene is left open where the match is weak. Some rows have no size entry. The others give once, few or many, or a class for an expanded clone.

CDR3 protein: CASQGDFNSPLHF; CDR3 DNA: TGTGCCAGTCAGGGGGACTTCAATTCACCCCTCCACTTT; J gene: TRBJ1-6; V gene: TRBV19; D gene: TRBD1; clone size: -
CDR3 protein: CASRPRGLGGYEQYF; CDR3 DNA: TGTGCCAGCAGACCCCGCGGTCTTGGGGGCTACGAGCAGTACTTC; J gene: TRBJ2-7; V gene: TRBV27; D gene: -; clone size: -
CDR3 protein: CASSFDSYNEQFF; CDR3 DNA: TGCGCCAGCAGCTTCGACAGTTACAATGAGCAGTTCTTC; J gene: TRBJ2-1; V gene: TRBV5-1; D gene: -; clone size: few
CDR3 protein: CASSATSGGVDTQYF; CDR3 DNA: TGCGCCAGCAGCGCGACTAGCGGGGGTGTGGATACGCAGTATTTT; J gene: TRBJ2-3; V gene: TRBV5-1; D gene: TRBD2; clone size: -
CDR3 protein: CASSLVTNEKLFF; CDR3 DNA: TGTGCCAGCAGCTTGGTTACCAATGAAAAACTGTTTTTT; J gene: TRBJ1-4; V gene: TRBV13; D gene: -; clone size: -
CDR3 protein: CASSLATGLNTGELFF; CDR3 DNA: TGTGCCAGCAGCTTGGCGACAGGTCTGAACACCGGGGAGCTGTTTTTT; J gene: TRBJ2-2; V gene: TRBV7-9; D gene: -; clone size: -
CDR3 protein: CASSLGLAPGETEAFF; CDR3 DNA: TGTGCCAGCAGCTTAGGTTTGGCCCCAGGGGAAACTGAAGCTTTCTTT; J gene: TRBJ1-1; V gene: TRBV7-9; D gene: -; clone size: -
CDR3 protein: CASSLAGISGELFF; CDR3 DNA: TGTGCCAGCAGCTTAGCTGGCATCTCCGGGGAGCTGTTTTTT; J gene: TRBJ2-2; V gene: TRBV11-2; D gene: -; clone size: -
CDR3 protein: CASSLGNSPLHF; CDR3 DNA: TGTGCCAGCAGTTTGGGTAATTCACCCCTCCACTTT; J gene: TRBJ1-6; V gene: TRBV12-3/TRBV12-4; D gene: -; clone size: -
CDR3 protein: CASSQGDIYGYTF; CDR3 DNA: TGTGCCAGCAGCCAGGGGGATATCTATGGCTACACCTTC; J gene: TRBJ1-2; V gene: TRBV3-1/TRBV3-2; D gene: -; clone size: -
CDR3 protein: CASSLDRGRTEAFF; CDR3 DNA: TGTGCCAGCAGCTTAGACAGGGGTCGGACTGAAGCTTTCTTT; J gene: TRBJ1-1; V gene: TRBV7-9; D gene: TRBD1; clone size: -
CDR3 protein: CASSENSLRPQHF; CDR3 DNA: TGTGCCAGCAGTGAGAACAGCCTCCGGCCCCAGCATTTT; J gene: TRBJ1-5; V gene: TRBV27; D gene: -; clone size: once
CDR3 protein: CASSLTGYGYTF; CDR3 DNA: TGTGCCAGCAGCTTAACAGGCTATGGCTACACCTTC; J gene: TRBJ1-2; V gene: TRBV11-2; D gene: -; clone size: -
CDR3 protein: CASSVAVTGGNEKLFF; CDR3 DNA: TGTGCCAGCAGCGTAGCTGTGACAGGGGGTAATGAAAAACTGTTTTTT; J gene: TRBJ1-4; V gene: TRBV9; D gene: TRBD1; clone size: -
CDR3 protein: CASSFIGQGHSGANVLTF; CDR3 DNA: TGTGCCAGCAGCTTCATCGGACAGGGCCACTCTGGGGCCAACGTCCTGACTTTC; J gene: TRBJ2-6; V gene: TRBV5-6; D gene: TRBD1; clone size: -
CDR3 protein: CASSLVRGSTDTQYF; CDR3 DNA: TGTGCCAGCAGCCTTGTCAGGGGCAGCACAGATACGCAGTATTTT; J gene: TRBJ2-3; V gene: TRBV7-6; D gene: -; clone size: -
CDR3 protein: CAWRRANYGYTF; CDR3 DNA: TGTGCCTGGCGTAGAGCTAACTATGGCTACACCTTC; J gene: TRBJ1-2; V gene: TRBV30; D gene: -; clone size: -